This T cell receptor beta chain was found in a study of somatic mutations in cytotoxic T cells in rheumatoid arthritis. Study summary: Patient blood (about 30 ml EDTA) was collected right after diagnosis, preceding any treatment.

The study pulled out CD4+ and CD8+ cells with positive magnetic bead selection and then checked their purity by flow cytometry. On this clone itself: What it binds is unknown.

Using immunoSEQ multiplex PCR, the repertoire was profiled, and TCRdb retains in-frame clones only, with some absent. The sample includes about 10,000 clones, about 91% of them seen just once. Notes on the study in general: Clonality of CD8+ T cells, which was compared between rheumatoid arthritis patients and age-matched healthy controls, did not differ significantly.

J was trimmed by 0 bases and V by 8 bases; bases with no gene match: 5. Per germline, CDR1 SNHLY and CDR2 FYNNEI. CDR3 size: 14 residues. What was sequenced was CD4+ T cells sorted from blood. The TCR comes from a woman aged 18-35 years with rheumatoid arthritis. The chain joins TRBV2 to TRBJ2-3, with 7 bases aligning to TRBD2. CDR3 DNA sequence: TGTGCCAGCGGTCTAGCGGCTAGCACAGATACGCAGTATTTT. Translated, it gives CASGLAASTDTQYF. The full variable domain, rest sourced from reference TRBV2 and TRBJ2-3, is EPEVTQTPSHQVTQMGQEVILRCVPISNHLYFYWYRQILGQKVEFLVSFYNNEISEKSEIFDDQFSVERPDGSNFTLKIRSTKLEDSAMYFCASGLAASTDTQYFGPGTRLTVL.